A single sample gave rise to the 19 T cell receptor beta chains below, sequenced in a study of T cells in Graves' hyperthyroidism and ophthalmopathy. Regions amplified from RNA transcripts were the TCR beta CDR3 regions. TCR CDR3 regions were first amplified by RT-PCR with HTBI primers. TCRdb re-called the multiplex PCR reads through MiXCR, storing one row per CDR3 protein. The sample contains hundreds of thousands of distinct CDR3 sequences, approximately 15% of which appear only once. The specimen sequenced was blood. All receptors derive from a woman aged 18-29 years with Graves' hyperthyroidism.

The CDR3, as DNA: TGTGCCACCAGCAGAGTCAGTCCTAGCACAGATACGCAGTATTTT. Amino acid sequence: CATSRVSPSTDTQYF. V and J are TRBV15 and TRBJ2-3; no clear D gene. With 1 base removed from V and 0 bases from J, the gap between germline ends came to 8 bases. In germline, CDR1 is LNHNV, CDR2 YYDKDF (reference sequence). CDR3 length equals 15 residues.

This clonotype showed up just a few times. This chain joins TRBV3-1 and TRBJ1-2; the match to TRBD1 covers 8 bases. The CDR3 runs to 15 residues. Germline assignment: CDR1 LGHDT and CDR2 YNNKEL (reference sequence). V was clipped by 0 bases and J by 4 bases; unmatched bases: 4. For the CDR3, the DNA is TGTGCCAGCAGCCAAGATGCAGGGGGCGGCTATGGCTACACCTTC. Translating it yields CASSQDAGGGYGYTF. The full variable domain, rest sourced from reference TRBV3-1 and TRBJ1-2, is DTAVSQTPKYLVTQMGNDKSIKCEQNLGHDTMYWYKQDSKKFLKIMFSYNNKELIINETVPNRFSPKSPDKAHLNLHINSLELGDSAVYFCASSQDAGGGYGYTFGSGTRLTVV.

This clonotype came up many times. The rearrangement uses TRBV19 and TRBJ1-2, with 7 nucleotides matching TRBD1. CDR1 LNHDA and CDR2 SQIVND come from the germline V gene (reference sequence). V dropped 6 bases and J dropped 4; count of bases not matched to a gene: 8. The CDR3 loop spans 14 amino acids. The CDR3 DNA reads as TGTGCCAGTAGAAGGGCCGGGACAGCCTATGGCTACACCTTC. Translating it yields CASRRAGTAYGYTF.

This clonotype was recorded at least ten times. The DNA of the CDR3 is TGTGCCAGCAGTGAAGCGGGAGGGCCAAATGAGCAGTTCTTC. Protein product: CASSEAGGPNEQFF. The chain couples TRBV6-1 to TRBJ2-1; TRBD2 matches at 7 bases. The germline V gene encodes CDR1 MNHNS and CDR2 SASEGT. V lost 0 bases, J lost 7 bases, and 3 bases stayed unmatched. This CDR3 spans 14 amino acids.

The gene calls are TRBV11-3 and TRBJ2-2; 15 bases map to TRBD2. Germline loops: CDR1 SGHNT, CDR2 YENEEA. J was trimmed by 6 bases and V by 5 bases; bases with no gene match: 7. The CDR3 length is 17 residues. CDR3 in amino acids: CASSPGLAGGHPGELFF. CDR3 nucleotide sequence: TGTGCCAGCAGCCCCGGACTAGCGGGAGGGCACCCCGGGGAGCTGTTTTTT. The full variable domain, with the rest looked up from reference TRBV11-3 and TRBJ2-2, is EAGVVQSPRYKIIEKKQPVAFWCNPISGHNTLYWYLQNLGQGPELLIRYENEEAVDDSQLPKDRFSAERLKGVDSTLKIQPAELGDSAVYLCASSPGLAGGHPGELFFGEGSRLTVL.

This clonotype was counted many times. The J gene is TRBJ2-3, the V gene TRBV28; D might be TRBD2 (5 bases). The length of the CDR3 is 17 residues. The V end was cut by 11 bases, the J end by 2 bases, with 26 bases between. Germline loops: CDR1 MDHEN, CDR2 SYDVKM. CDR3: CAASGPEWELNTDTQYF. The DNA for the CDR3 is TGTGCCGCATCCGGACCAGAGTGGGAGCTAAACACAGATACGCAGTATTTT.

This rearrangement joins TRBV15 to TRBJ1-6; D might be TRBD1 (5 bases). This CDR3 is 15 amino acids long. Trimming took off 7 bases at V and 9 bases at J, with 19 bases between the two ends. CDR1 is LNHNV, CDR2 YYDKDF, per germline (reference sequence). CDR3 residues: CATTLATAGRSPLHF. The CDR3 DNA is TGTGCCACCACCCTCGCGACGGCGGGGCGTTCACCCCTCCACTTT.

In regard to this clonotype: One end of the junction fails to match germline, which may point to a read error. This CDR3 is CASSRLGAYSGNAIYF. As DNA, the CDR3 is TGTGCCAGCAGTAGATTAGGGGCTTACTCTGGAAACGCCATATATTTT. The chain uses TRBV27 and TRBJ1-3; the D gene is possibly TRBD1 (5 bases). Germline V CDR1 and CDR2: MNHEY, SMNVEV (reference sequence). CDR3 length: 16 residues.

In its sample, this clonotype was seen many times. CDR3 amino acids: CSARDYQGTRSYGYTF. Here the CDR3 DNA reads TGCAGTGCTAGAGATTATCAGGGGACAAGGTCCTATGGCTACACCTTC. This chain links TRBV20-1 with TRBJ1-2; D perhaps matches TRBD1 (6 bases). Trimming cost V 0 bases and J 4 bases, with 18 bases left between them. Germline CDR1 DFQATT, CDR2 SNEGSKA (reference sequence). The CDR3 consists of 16 residues.

This sequence joins TRBV20-1 and TRBJ1-5; D gene ambiguous. With 3 bases removed from V and 1 base from J, the gap between germline ends came to 13 bases. The CDR3 length is 15 residues. Germline V lookup: CDR1 DFQATT, CDR2 SNEGSKA (reference sequence). The CDR3 nucleotides read TGCAGTGCTAGTAGAGAGGGAATAAGCAATCAGCCCCAGCATTTT. This codes for CSASREGISNQPQHF.

This clonotype has at least ten counts. The chain couples TRBV6-1 to TRBJ1-1; TRBD1 might be the D (5 bases). V was cut by 8 bases and J by 1 base, with 14 bases left in between. The CDR3 loop spans 14 amino acids. Germline loops: CDR1 MNHNS, CDR2 SASEGT. This chain's CDR3 is CASGRGGKNTEAFF. The CDR3 DNA sequence: TGTGCCAGCGGGCGGGGGGGAAAGAACACTGAAGCTTTCTTT.

This clonotype was detected ten times or more. The CDR3 DNA is TGTGCCAGTAGTATAGCCGGGATCAATAGCAATCAGCCCCAGCATTTT. Translation: CASSIAGINSNQPQHF. The chain employs TRBV19 and TRBJ1-5; D not certain. Trimming stripped 1 base from V and 0 bases from J, with 10 bases between. Germline V lookup: CDR1 LNHDA, CDR2 SQIVND (reference sequence). This CDR3 is built from 16 residues.

The table lists this clonotype with many counts. V usage is TRBV9 and J usage is TRBJ2-5, with D uncertain. V lost 2 bases and J lost 1, with 6 bases in between. Looked up from germline, CDR1 is SGDLS and CDR2 is YYNGEE. This CDR3 region has 13 residues. CDR3 in DNA: TGTGCCAGCAGCGTCATCCCCCAAGAGACCCAGTACTTC. This sequence encodes CASSVIPQETQYF.

The chain joins TRBV18 to TRBJ2-2; D gene unclear. CDR1 KGHSH and CDR2 LQKENI come from the germline V gene. This CDR3 is 12 amino acids long. V was cut by 2 bases and J by 10 bases, with 8 bases left in between. CDR3 sequence reads: CASSPSAVELFF. The DNA of the CDR3 is TGTGCCAGCTCACCATCCGCGGTGGAGCTGTTTTTT.

This clonotype has more than one count but fewer than ten. The chain uses TRBV9 and TRBJ2-7, with TRBD2 matching over 9 bases. The V gene's germline CDR1 is SGDLS and CDR2 YYNGEE. The CDR3 is made up of 19 amino acids. Germline trimming cut 3 bases from V and 0 bases from J; bases unmatched to any gene: 16. DNA for the CDR3: TGTGCCAGCAGCGCCGGGTCGAAAGGAGCGGGAGGTGCCTCCTACGAGCAGTACTTC. It yields the protein CASSAGSKGAGGASYEQYF.

This clonotype was detected ten times or more. The chain is built from TRBV12-3 or TRBV12-4 and TRBJ2-1; TRBD1 matches 10 bases. V gave up 6 bases and J gave up 5 bases; unmatched junction bases: 4. The CDR3 length is 14 residues. CDR3 coding DNA: TGTGCCAGCAGGGGACAGGGGCGGGACAATGAGCAGTTCTTC. Translating it yields CASRGQGRDNEQFF.

This chain uses TRBV11-1 with TRBJ1-2; 10 nucleotides line up with TRBD1. The germline V gene encodes CDR1 SGHAT and CDR2 FQDESV (reference sequence). The CDR3 consists of 16 residues. Trimming at V came to 4 bases and at J to 7 bases, leaving 12 bases not matched to a gene. The DNA for the CDR3 is TGTGCCAGCAGCTGGACCCCCGGGACAGGGGTACTTGGCTACACCTTC. Translation: CASSWTPGTGVLGYTF.

This clonotype came up a few times. The genes are TRBV9 and TRBJ2-2; D call uncertain. CDR1 is SGDLS and CDR2 is YYNGEE in the germline V gene. V dropped 0 bases and J dropped 1 base, with 7 bases sitting between them. The CDR3 is made up of 15 amino acids. DNA for the CDR3: TGTGCCAGCAGCGTAGGCCGGTGGAACACCGGGGAGCTGTTTTTT. Its protein is CASSVGRWNTGELFF.

This clonotype has a count of ten or more. The genes are TRBV2 and TRBJ1-1; 7 bases align to TRBD1. In germline, CDR1 is SNHLY, CDR2 FYNNEI. CDR3 length equals 14 residues. V dropped 6 bases and J dropped 0; count of bases not matched to a gene: 4. The CDR3 bases are TGTGCCAGCAGAGCAGGACAGGTGAACACTGAAGCTTTCTTT. It yields the protein CASRAGQVNTEAFF.